Detailed here is one TCR beta chain. The target antigen is unknown. The method was immunoSEQ multiplex PCR; TCRdb's version includes in-frame clones alone and lacks a portion of them. The sample lists 100,000 or so clones; more than 75% were seen once. The sample comes from a study of T cell responses to AZD1222 COVID-19 vaccine. Study-wide results and caveats: Spike-specific TCR breadth and depth grew following two AZD1222 doses. Every sample of the repertoires postdated the peak T cell response. At baseline, just 6 or 7 AZD1222 recipients tested seropositive.

The germline V gene encodes CDR1 LNHDA and CDR2 SQIVND (reference sequence). Unmatched junction bases numbered 7, after V lost 5 bases and J lost 0 bases. CDR3 length: 16 residues. Source: peripheral blood, taken on day 0 of AZD1222 vaccination. This TCR was recovered from an adult in good health. This chain uses TRBV19 with TRBJ2-1; TRBD2 matches 7 bases. The CDR3 nucleotides read TGTGCCAGTAGTTATAGCGGGCCTTTCTCCTACAATGAGCAGTTCTTC. Encoded protein: CASSYSGPFSYNEQFF.